The 5 T cell receptor beta chains below all came from one sample that was sequenced in a study of blood T cell repertoires in COVID-19. Repertoires were generated with immunoSEQ multiplex PCR, while TCRdb's copy carries only in-frame clones and drops some. The sample has roughly 400,000 clones, around nine tenths seen once. Input material: PBMCs or T cells enriched from blood (not recorded which). Source of these receptors: a woman aged 18-30 years who had been exposed to COVID-19.

The sample holds one count of this clone. This chain links TRBV19 with TRBJ1-1, with D possibly TRBD1 on 5 matching bases. This CDR3 comprises 16 residues. The V end lost 0 bases, the J end lost 6 bases, and 17 bases lay between the germline ends. Germline CDR1 and CDR2: LNHDA and SQIVND (reference sequence). DNA of the CDR3: TGTGCCAGTAGTATAGAAGGCATATGGACATTCGCTGAAGCTTTCTTT. Its protein is CASSIEGIWTFAEAFF.

V usage is TRBV9 and J usage is TRBJ2-1, with 9 bases aligning to TRBD2. Germline V gene sequence: CDR1 SGDLS, CDR2 YYNGEE. The CDR3 extends over 13 amino acids. Trimming cost V 3 bases and J 5 bases; bases outside gene matches: 0. The CDR3 loop reads CASSASGNNEQFF. The CDR3 DNA follows: TGTGCCAGCAGCGCTAGCGGGAACAATGAGCAGTTCTTC.

The V call is TRBV19, the J call TRBJ1-2, with a possible D match to TRBD1 (5 bases). Germline V gene lookup returns CDR1 LNHDA and CDR2 SQIVND (reference sequence). CDR3 length: 15 residues. The V end was cut by 6 bases, the J end by 0 bases, with 14 bases between. The CDR3: CASRDKRTTNYGYTF. CDR3 DNA: TGTGCCAGTAGAGATAAAAGGACAACTAACTATGGCTACACCTTC.

The chain links TRBV19 to TRBJ2-5, with a possible D match to TRBD2 (5 bases). The CDR3 loop spans 16 amino acids. Deletions cut 1 base from V and 5 bases from J, with 17 bases between. Germline CDR1 LNHDA, CDR2 SQIVND (reference sequence). The CDR3, as DNA: TGTGCCAGTAGTATAGCCCCCGCGGAGGTTCGGGAGACCCAGTACTTC. Translating gives CASSIAPAEVRETQYF.

The rearrangement links TRBV7-8 to TRBJ2-2; 10 nucleotides agree with TRBD2. The V gene end was trimmed by 1 base and the J gene end by 6 bases; junction bases not matched to a gene: 5. Germline CDR1 SGHVS, CDR2 FQNEAQ. The CDR3 has 16 amino acids. The chain's CDR3 is CASSLGVLAGAGELFF. The DNA of the CDR3 is TGTGCCAGCAGCTTAGGAGTCCTAGCGGGAGCCGGGGAGCTGTTTTTT.